The entry that follows covers one TCR beta chain sequence. Its target is unknown. With 2 bases removed from V and 7 bases from J, the gap between germline ends came to 13 bases. Germline V gives CDR1 SGHDT, CDR2 YYEEEE. This CDR3 spans 14 amino acids. These data belong to a study of vaccination effects on CD4 cells after COVID-19. Under the ViraFEST assay, PBMC were stimulated with viral peptide pools so that antigen-specific CD4+ T cells expanded. Sequencing was performed afterwards. Following culture for ten to eleven days, CD4+ T cells were isolated. This individual contracted SARS-CoV-2 between March and December 2020, as verified by PCR. Repertoires were generated with immunoSEQ multiplex PCR, while TCRdb's copy carries only in-frame clones and drops some. The sample contains tens of thousands of clones, around 75% of which appear only once.

Specimen: CD4+ T cells from PBMCs cultured with a peptide pool, collected before COVID-19 vaccination. This receptor was obtained from a human donor who had a prior SARS-CoV-2 infection. V gene TRBV5-6 combines with J gene TRBJ2-1, with a tentative D call TRBD1 (6 bases). The CDR3 spells CASSFQQGENEQFF. The CDR3 bases are TGTGCCAGCAGCTTTCAACAGGGTGAGAATGAGCAGTTCTTC.